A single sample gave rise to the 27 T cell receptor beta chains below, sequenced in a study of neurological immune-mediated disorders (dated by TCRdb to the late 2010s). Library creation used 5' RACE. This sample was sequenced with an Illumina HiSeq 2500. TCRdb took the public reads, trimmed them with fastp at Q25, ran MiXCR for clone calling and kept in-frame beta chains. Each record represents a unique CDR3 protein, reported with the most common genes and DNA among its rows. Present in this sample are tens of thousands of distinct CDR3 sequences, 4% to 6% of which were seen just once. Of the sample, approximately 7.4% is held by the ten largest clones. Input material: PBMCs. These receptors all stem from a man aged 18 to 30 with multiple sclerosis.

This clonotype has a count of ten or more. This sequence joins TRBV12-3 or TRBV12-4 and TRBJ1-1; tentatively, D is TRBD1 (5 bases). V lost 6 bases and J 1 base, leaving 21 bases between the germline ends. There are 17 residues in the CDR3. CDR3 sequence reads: CASSYTGWGTRNTEAFF. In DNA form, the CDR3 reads TGTGCCAGCAGCTATACGGGGTGGGGCACGAGGAACACTGAAGCTTTCTTT.

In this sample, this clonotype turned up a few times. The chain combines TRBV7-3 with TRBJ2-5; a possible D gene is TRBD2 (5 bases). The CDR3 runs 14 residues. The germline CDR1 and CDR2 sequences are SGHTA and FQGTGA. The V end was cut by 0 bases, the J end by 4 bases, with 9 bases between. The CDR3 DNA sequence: TGTGCCAGCAGCTTAACCGGGAACAGAGAGACCCAGTACTTC. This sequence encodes CASSLTGNRETQYF.

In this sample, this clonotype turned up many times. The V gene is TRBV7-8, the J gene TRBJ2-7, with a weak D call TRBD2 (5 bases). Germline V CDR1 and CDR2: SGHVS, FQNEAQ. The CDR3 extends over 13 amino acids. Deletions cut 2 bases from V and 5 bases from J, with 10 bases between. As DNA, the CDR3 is TGTGCCAGCAGCTTAATTACGGGGAACGAGCAGTACTTC. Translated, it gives CASSLITGNEQYF.

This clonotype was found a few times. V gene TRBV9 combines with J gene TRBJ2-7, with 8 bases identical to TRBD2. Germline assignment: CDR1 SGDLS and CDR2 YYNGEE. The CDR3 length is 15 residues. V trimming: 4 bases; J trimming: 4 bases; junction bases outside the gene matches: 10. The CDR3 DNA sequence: TGTGCCAGCAGCCCGAAACTAGCGGCGACTTACGAGCAGTACTTC. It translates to CASSPKLAATYEQYF.

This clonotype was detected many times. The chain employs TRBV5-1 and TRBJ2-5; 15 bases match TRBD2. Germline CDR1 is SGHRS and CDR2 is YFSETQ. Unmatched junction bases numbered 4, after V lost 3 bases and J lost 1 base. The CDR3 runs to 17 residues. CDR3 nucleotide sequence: TGCGCCAGCAGCTCAGGACTAGCGGGAGGGCTCCAAGAGACCCAGTACTTC. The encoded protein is CASSSGLAGGLQETQYF.

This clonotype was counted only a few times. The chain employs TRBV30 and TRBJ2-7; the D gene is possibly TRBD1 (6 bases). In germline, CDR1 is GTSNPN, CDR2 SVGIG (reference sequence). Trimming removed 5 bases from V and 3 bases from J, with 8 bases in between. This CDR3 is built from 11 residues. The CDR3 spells CAWGQSYEQYF. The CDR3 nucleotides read TGTGCCTGGGGACAGAGCTACGAGCAGTACTTC. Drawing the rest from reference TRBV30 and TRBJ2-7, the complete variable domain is SQTIHQWPATLVQPVGSPLSLECTVEGTSNPNLYWYRQAAGRGLQLLFYSVGIGQISSEVPQNLSASRPQDRQFILSSKKLLLSDSGFYLCAWGQSYEQYFGPGTRLTVT.

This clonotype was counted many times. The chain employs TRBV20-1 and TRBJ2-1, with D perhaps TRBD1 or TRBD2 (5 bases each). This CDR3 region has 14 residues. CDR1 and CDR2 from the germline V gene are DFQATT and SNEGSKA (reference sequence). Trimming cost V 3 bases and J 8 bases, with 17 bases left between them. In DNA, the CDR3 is TGCAGTGCTAGTGGGACGACTGGGCGCGATGAGCAGTTCTTC. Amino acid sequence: CSASGTTGRDEQFF.

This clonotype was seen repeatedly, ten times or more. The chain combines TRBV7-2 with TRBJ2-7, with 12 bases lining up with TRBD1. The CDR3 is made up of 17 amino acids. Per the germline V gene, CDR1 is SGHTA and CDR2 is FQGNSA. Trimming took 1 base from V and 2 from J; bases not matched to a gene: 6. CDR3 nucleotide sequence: TGTGCCAGCAGCTTAGGCTCCGGGACAGGGGGCACCTACGAGCAGTACTTC. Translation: CASSLGSGTGGTYEQYF.

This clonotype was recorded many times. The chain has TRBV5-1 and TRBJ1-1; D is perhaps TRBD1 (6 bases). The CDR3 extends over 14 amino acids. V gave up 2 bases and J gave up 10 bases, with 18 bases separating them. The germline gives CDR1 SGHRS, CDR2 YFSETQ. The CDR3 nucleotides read TGCGCCAGCAGCTTTACCGGGGGGGGGGCGCGAGCTTTCTTT. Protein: CASSFTGGGARAFF.

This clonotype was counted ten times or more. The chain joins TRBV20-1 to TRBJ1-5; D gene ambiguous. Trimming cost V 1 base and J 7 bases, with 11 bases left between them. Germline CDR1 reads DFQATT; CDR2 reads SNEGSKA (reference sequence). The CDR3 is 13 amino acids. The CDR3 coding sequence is TGCAGTGCTAGAGTGACGGGTCGGCAGCCCCAGCATTTT. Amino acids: CSARVTGRQPQHF.

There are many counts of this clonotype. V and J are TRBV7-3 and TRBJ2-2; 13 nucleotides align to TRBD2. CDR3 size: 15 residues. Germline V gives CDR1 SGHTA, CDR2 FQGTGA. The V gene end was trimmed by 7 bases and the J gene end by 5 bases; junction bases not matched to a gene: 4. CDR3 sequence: CASTATSGRTGELFF. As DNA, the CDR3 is TGTGCCAGCACCGCGACTAGCGGGAGGACCGGGGAGCTGTTTTTT. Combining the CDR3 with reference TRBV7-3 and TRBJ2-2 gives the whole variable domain GAGVSQTPSNKVTEKGKYVELRCDPISGHTALYWYRQSLGQGPEFLIYFQGTGAADDSGLPNDRFFAVRPEGSVSTLKIQRTERGDSAVYLCASTATSGRTGELFFGEGSRLTVL.

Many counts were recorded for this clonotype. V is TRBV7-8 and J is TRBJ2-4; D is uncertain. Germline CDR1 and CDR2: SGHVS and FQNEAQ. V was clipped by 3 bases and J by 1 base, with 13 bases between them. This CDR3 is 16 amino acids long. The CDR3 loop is CASSFARAGAKNIQYF. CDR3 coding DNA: TGTGCCAGCAGCTTTGCAAGAGCCGGGGCCAAAAACATTCAGTACTTC.

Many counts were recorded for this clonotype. The CDR3 loop reads CASSLGGKQPQHF. The CDR3 nucleotides are TGTGCCAGCAGCTTGGGGGGGAAACAGCCCCAGCATTTT. This rearrangement joins TRBV5-6 to TRBJ1-5; D is perhaps TRBD1 (5 bases). With 0 bases removed from V and 7 bases from J, the gap between germline ends came to 8 bases. The CDR3 is made up of 13 amino acids. From germline, CDR1 is SGHDT and CDR2 YYEEEE.

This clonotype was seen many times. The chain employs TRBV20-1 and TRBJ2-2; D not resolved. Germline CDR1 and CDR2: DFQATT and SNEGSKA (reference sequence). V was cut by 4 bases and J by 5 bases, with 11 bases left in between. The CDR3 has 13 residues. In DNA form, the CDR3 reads TGCAGTGCTACCTCCGCGCCAACCGGGGAGCTGTTTTTT. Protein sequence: CSATSAPTGELFF.

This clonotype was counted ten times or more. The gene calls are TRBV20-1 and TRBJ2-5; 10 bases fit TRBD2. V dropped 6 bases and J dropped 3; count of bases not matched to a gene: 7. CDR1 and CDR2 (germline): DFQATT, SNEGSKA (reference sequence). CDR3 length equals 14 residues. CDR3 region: CSAPGLAREETQYF. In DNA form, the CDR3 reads TGCAGTGCCCCGGGACTAGCGCGAGAAGAGACCCAGTACTTC.

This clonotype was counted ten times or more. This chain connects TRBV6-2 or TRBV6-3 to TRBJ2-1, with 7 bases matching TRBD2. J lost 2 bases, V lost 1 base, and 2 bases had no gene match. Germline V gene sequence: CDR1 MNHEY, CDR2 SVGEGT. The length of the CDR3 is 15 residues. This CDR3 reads CASSYWGLTYNEQFF. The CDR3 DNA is TGTGCCAGCAGTTACTGGGGACTAACCTACAATGAGCAGTTCTTC.

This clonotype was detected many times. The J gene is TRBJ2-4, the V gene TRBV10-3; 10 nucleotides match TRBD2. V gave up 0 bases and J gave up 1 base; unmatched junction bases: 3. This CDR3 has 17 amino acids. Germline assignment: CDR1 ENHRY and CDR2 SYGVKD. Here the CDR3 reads CAISESRTSGAKNIQYF. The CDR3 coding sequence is TGTGCCATCAGTGAGTCGCGGACTAGCGGTGCCAAAAACATTCAGTACTTC.

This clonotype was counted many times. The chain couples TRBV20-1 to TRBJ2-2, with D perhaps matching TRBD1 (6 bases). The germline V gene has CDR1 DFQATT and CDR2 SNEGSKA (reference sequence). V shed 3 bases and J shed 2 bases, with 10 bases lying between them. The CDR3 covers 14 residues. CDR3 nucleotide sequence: TGCAGTGCTAGTCCAGGGGCAAACACCGGGGAGCTGTTTTTT. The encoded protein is CSASPGANTGELFF.

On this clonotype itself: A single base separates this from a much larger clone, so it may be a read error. The CDR3 coding sequence is TGTGCCAGCAGCTACTCGGGAAAGAACACTGAAGCTTTCTTT. Its protein is CASSYSGKNTEAFF. The gene calls are TRBV28 and TRBJ1-1, with D hard to call. V lost 6 bases, J lost 1 base, and 12 bases lay in between. The CDR3 totals 14 residues. The germline V gene encodes CDR1 MDHEN and CDR2 SYDVKM.

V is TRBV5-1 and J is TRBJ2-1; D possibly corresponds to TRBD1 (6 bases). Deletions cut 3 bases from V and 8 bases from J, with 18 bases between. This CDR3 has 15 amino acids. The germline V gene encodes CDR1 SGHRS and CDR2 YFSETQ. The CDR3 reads CASSWGPGRKDEQFF. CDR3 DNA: TGCGCCAGCAGCTGGGGGCCCGGTCGTAAGGATGAGCAGTTCTTC.

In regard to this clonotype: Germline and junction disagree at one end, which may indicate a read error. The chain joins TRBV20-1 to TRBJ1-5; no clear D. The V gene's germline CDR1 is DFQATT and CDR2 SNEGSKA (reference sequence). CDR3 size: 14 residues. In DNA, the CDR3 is TGCAGTGCTAGCGTCGGGGTGGGATATCAGCCCCAGAATTTT. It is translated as CSASVGVGYQPQNF.

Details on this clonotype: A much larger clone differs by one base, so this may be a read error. The CDR3, as DNA: TGTGCCAGCAGCTTCGAAAGGGAGGATACGCAGTATTTT. Amino acids: CASSFEREDTQYF. J is TRBJ2-3 and V is TRBV7-3; D possibly corresponds to TRBD2 (5 bases). CDR1 is SGHTA and CDR2 is FQGTGA in the germline V gene. The CDR3 runs 13 residues. Trimming took off 3 bases at V and 6 bases at J, with 10 bases between the two ends.

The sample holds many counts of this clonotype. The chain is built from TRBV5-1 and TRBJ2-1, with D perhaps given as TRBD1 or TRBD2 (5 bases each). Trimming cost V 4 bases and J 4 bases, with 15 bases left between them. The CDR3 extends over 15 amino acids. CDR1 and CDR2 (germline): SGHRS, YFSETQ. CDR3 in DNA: TGCGCCAGCAGCAGCTACGGGACGGCATACAATGAGCAGTTCTTC. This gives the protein CASSSYGTAYNEQFF.

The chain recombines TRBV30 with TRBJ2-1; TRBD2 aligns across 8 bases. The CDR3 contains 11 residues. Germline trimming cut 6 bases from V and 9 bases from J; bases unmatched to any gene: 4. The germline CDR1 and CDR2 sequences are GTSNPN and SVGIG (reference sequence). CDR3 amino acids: CACYAGGEQFF. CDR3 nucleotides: TGTGCCTGCTATGCGGGGGGTGAGCAGTTCTTC.

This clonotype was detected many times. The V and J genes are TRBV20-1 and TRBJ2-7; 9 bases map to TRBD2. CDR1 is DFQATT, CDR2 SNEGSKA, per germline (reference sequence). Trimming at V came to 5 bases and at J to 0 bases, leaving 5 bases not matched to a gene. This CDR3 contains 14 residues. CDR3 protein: CSAGRGGSSYEQYF. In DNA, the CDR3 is TGCAGTGCTGGGCGGGGGGGGAGCTCCTACGAGCAGTACTTC.

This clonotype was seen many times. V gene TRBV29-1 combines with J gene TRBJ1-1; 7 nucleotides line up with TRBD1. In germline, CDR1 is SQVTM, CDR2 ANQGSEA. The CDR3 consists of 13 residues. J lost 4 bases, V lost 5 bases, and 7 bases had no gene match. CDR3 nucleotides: TGCAGCGTTTCGGTCTCAGGGGGCACTGAAGCTTTCTTT. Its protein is CSVSVSGGTEAFF.

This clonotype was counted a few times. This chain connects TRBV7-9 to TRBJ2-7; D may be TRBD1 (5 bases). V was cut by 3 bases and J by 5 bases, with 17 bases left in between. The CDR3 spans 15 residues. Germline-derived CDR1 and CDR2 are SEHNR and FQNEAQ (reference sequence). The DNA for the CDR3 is TGTGCCAGCAGCTTCCTTACAGGTAGTAGTAACGAGCAGTACTTC. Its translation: CASSFLTGSSNEQYF.